This record concerns one TCR beta chain sequence. The antigen remains unidentified. The sample comes from a study of cytomegalovirus exposure and HLA in healthy donors. Study-level information: There were several hundred genotyped donors. Of these, about 81% fell in the genetic ancestry cluster associated with self-reported Caucasian donors. Findings and limits, study-wide: In a later analysis, V- and J-gene trimming of beta chains associated with a DCLRE1C missense variant, replicated independently.

The PCR was carried out with 60 Vbeta primers and 13 Jbeta primers. The table came from immunoSEQ multiplex PCR; TCRdb's copy has only in-frame clones and leaves some out. The sample records over 130,000 clones, 70% to 90% being singletons. The CDR3 consists of 16 residues. Germline V gene lookup returns CDR1 SNHLY and CDR2 FYNNEI. V dropped 10 bases and J dropped 2 bases, with 20 bases sitting between them. The rearrangement joins TRBV2 to TRBJ2-2, with no clear D. This TCR was recovered from a woman aged 40 to 55 in good health and CMV-seronegative. Sequencing used PBMCs. This CDR3 reads CATPPPSPTNTGELFF. In DNA, the CDR3 is TGTGCCACCCCGCCCCCTTCACCAACTAACACCGGGGAGCTGTTTTTT.